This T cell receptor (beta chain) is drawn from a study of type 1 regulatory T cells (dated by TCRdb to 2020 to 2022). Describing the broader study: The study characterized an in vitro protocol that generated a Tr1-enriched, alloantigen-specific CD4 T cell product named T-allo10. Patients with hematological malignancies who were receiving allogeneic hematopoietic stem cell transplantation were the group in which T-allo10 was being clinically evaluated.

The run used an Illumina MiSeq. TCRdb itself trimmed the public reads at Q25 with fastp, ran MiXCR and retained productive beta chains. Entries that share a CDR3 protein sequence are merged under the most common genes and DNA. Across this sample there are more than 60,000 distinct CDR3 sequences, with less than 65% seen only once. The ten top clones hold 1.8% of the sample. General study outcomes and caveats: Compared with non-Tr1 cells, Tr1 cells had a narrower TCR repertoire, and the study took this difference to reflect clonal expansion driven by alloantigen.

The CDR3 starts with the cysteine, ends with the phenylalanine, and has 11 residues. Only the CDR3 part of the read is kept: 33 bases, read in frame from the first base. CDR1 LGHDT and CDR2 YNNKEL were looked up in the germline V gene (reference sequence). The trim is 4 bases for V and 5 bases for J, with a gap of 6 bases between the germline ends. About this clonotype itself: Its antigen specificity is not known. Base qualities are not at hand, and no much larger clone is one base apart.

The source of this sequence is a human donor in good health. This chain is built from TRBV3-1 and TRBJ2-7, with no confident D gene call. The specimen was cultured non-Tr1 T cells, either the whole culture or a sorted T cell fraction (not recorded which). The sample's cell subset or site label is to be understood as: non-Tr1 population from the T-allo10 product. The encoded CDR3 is CASSRNHEQYF. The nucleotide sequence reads TGTGCCAGCAGCCGAAACCACGAGCAGTACTTC.